Below are 24 T cell receptor beta chains sequenced from a single sample in a study of shared clonotypes between healthy human individuals (dated by TCRdb to about 2020). Library method: the immunoSEQ multiplex PCR assay. The immuneACCESS repertoire file appears here via TCRdb, limited to in-frame rearrangements. These files lack a portion of the clones; in checked studies, under half of the deficit traces to unresolved V genes, and the cause of the others is not known. Counted in this sample were fewer than 3 million clones; 85% to 95% of them appeared once. The ten largest clones represent around 0.38% of the sample. The sample consisted of naive CD4+ T cells from PBMCs. This specimen's cell subset or site label, per the study, means: CD45RA+ positively selected. The receptor source for this set is a man aged 18 to 35 in good health. Some clones in this sample may be carry-over from other donors' samples.

The rearrangement joins TRBV7-2 to TRBJ1-3; 7 bases agree with TRBD1. V shed 2 bases and J 6 bases; nucleotides not matched to a gene: 4. Looked up from germline, CDR1 is SGHTA and CDR2 is FQGNSA. This CDR3 spans 14 amino acids. CDR3 DNA: TGTGCCAGCAGCTTAAGACAGGGAGAAAACACCATATATTTT. This gives the protein CASSLRQGENTIYF.

The chain recombines TRBV5-1 with TRBJ2-2; tentatively, D is TRBD1 or TRBD2 (5 bases each). The germline CDR1 and CDR2 sequences are SGHRS and YFSETQ. This CDR3 spans 16 amino acids. V lost 4 bases and J 4 bases, leaving 17 bases between the germline ends. DNA of the CDR3: TGCGCCAGCAGCCTTCCCCAGGGAGAGGGCACCGGGGAGCTGTTTTTT. Encoded protein: CASSLPQGEGTGELFF. The full variable domain, with the rest looked up from reference TRBV5-1 and TRBJ2-2, is KAGVTQTPRYLIKTRGQQVTLSCSPISGHRSVSWYQQTPGQGLQFLFEYFSETQRNKGNFPGRFSGRQFSNSRSEMNVSTLELGDSALYLCASSLPQGEGTGELFFGEGSRLTVL.

The table lists this clone with a count of one. The chain uses TRBV2 and TRBJ1-3, with 9 bases aligning to TRBD1. J was trimmed by 2 bases and V by 4 bases; bases with no gene match: 6. There are 16 residues in the CDR3. The germline V gene has CDR1 SNHLY and CDR2 FYNNEI. The CDR3 DNA reads TGTGCCAGCAGTGCCCAACAGGGGGCAACTGGAAACACCATATATTTT. Amino acids: CASSAQQGATGNTIYF. The entire variable domain, with the rest obtained from reference TRBV2 and TRBJ1-3, is as follows: EPEVTQTPSHQVTQMGQEVILRCVPISNHLYFYWYRQILGQKVEFLVSFYNNEISEKSEIFDDQFSVERPDGSNFTLKIRSTKLEDSAMYFCASSAQQGATGNTIYFGEGSWLTVV.

This clone was seen just once. The CDR3 DNA reads TGTGCCTGGAGTGTACCAGGGGGCAACAGGTACGAGCAGTACTTC. It yields the protein CAWSVPGGNRYEQYF. The V and J genes are TRBV30 and TRBJ2-5, with 8 bases identical to TRBD1. The J call may be faulty, since TRBJ2-7 better matches the DNA end. Germline values: CDR1 GTSNPN, CDR2 SVGIG (reference sequence). This CDR3 contains 15 residues.

About this clone: This specimen includes other DNA sequences encoding the same CDR3. The CDR3, as DNA: TGTGCCAGCTCACCAGGGCCCCGCTATGGCTACACCTTC. It is translated as CASSPGPRYGYTF. The chain uses TRBV18 and TRBJ1-2; no firm D call. CDR3 length: 13 amino acids. V was cut by 2 bases and J by 4 bases, with 8 bases left in between. The V gene's germline CDR1 is KGHSH and CDR2 LQKENI. The entire variable domain, with the rest obtained from reference TRBV18 and TRBJ1-2, is as follows: NAGVMQNPRHLVRRRGQEARLRCSPMKGHSHVYWYRQLPEEGLKFMVYLQKENIIDESGMPKERFSAEFPKEGPSILRIQQVVRGDSAAYFCASSPGPRYGYTFGSGTRLTVV.

The chain has TRBV9 and TRBJ2-2; no firm D call. This CDR3 contains 14 residues. The V end lost 0 bases, the J end lost 5 bases, and 8 bases lay between the germline ends. Germline loops: CDR1 SGDLS, CDR2 YYNGEE. This CDR3 reads CASSVGAGTGELFF. Written as DNA, the CDR3 is TGTGCCAGCAGCGTAGGGGCCGGTACCGGGGAGCTGTTTTTT.

The CDR3 DNA reads as TGTGCCAGCAGAAAGACATCTACAGGGGAGGGTGAGCAGTTCTTC. Translating gives CASRKTSTGEGEQFF. The V gene is TRBV6-1, the J gene TRBJ2-1; D is possibly TRBD1 or TRBD2 (7 bases each). This CDR3 region has 15 residues. CDR1 and CDR2 (germline): MNHNS, SASEGT. Trimming left V 6 bases short and J 9 bases short, with 21 bases between.

The V call is TRBV28, the J call TRBJ2-2, with 9 bases matching TRBD1. This CDR3 is built from 17 residues. With V trimmed by 7 bases and J by 1 base, 10 bases remained unmatched. CDR1 MDHEN and CDR2 SYDVKM come from the germline V gene. The DNA for the CDR3 is TGTGCCAGCACTGGCCCCCCGGGACAGGGGAACACCGGGGAGCTGTTTTTT. It is translated as CASTGPPGQGNTGELFF.

This chain connects TRBV7-8 to TRBJ1-2; tentative D call: TRBD1 (6 bases). Trimming took off 4 bases at V and 3 bases at J, with 12 bases between the two ends. This CDR3 region has 14 residues. The germline V gene has CDR1 SGHVS and CDR2 FQNEAQ. CDR3 amino acids: CASSSRDKYYGYTF. The CDR3 coding sequence is TGTGCCAGCAGCTCAAGGGACAAATACTATGGCTACACCTTC. The variable domain in full, with the rest retrieved from reference TRBV7-8 and TRBJ1-2, is GAGVSQSPRYKVAKRGQDVALRCDPISGHVSLFWYQQALGQGPEFLTYFQNEAQLDKSGLPSDRFFAERPEGSVSTLKIQRTQQEDSAVYLCASSSRDKYYGYTFGSGTRLTVV.

The rearrangement joins TRBV6-5 to TRBJ2-6; D not certain. V shed 6 bases and J shed 0 bases, with 9 bases lying between them. Germline CDR1 MNHEY, CDR2 SVGAGI. This CDR3 comprises 15 residues. CDR3 region: CASSLDPSGANVLTF. The CDR3 nucleotides read TGTGCCAGCAGCCTCGACCCCTCTGGGGCCAACGTCCTGACTTTC.

The chain combines TRBV9 with TRBJ2-1; D possibly corresponds to TRBD2 (5 bases). V dropped 3 bases and J dropped 6 bases, with 10 bases sitting between them. Germline CDR1 and CDR2: SGDLS and YYNGEE. This CDR3 region has 13 residues. The CDR3 loop is CASSEASFNEQFF. In DNA form, the CDR3 reads TGTGCCAGCAGCGAGGCTAGCTTCAATGAGCAGTTCTTC.

This clone turned up a few times. The chain combines TRBV6-5 with TRBJ1-5; no reliable D call. Trimming removed 4 bases from V and 11 bases from J, with 21 bases in between. The CDR3 covers 15 residues. Germline V gene data show CDR1 as MNHEY and CDR2 as SVGAGI. CDR3 in amino acids: CASSSSQAARLTQHF. DNA of the CDR3: TGTGCCAGCAGTTCCTCTCAGGCGGCCAGGTTGACCCAGCATTTT.

This chain links TRBV7-9 with TRBJ2-5; TRBD2 aligns across 9 bases. The better agreement between TRBJ2-7 and the DNA end casts doubt on the J call. The CDR3 totals 16 residues. Germline CDR1 reads SEHNR; CDR2 reads FQNEAQ (reference sequence). CDR3 protein: CASSLVGGRGSVEQYF. The CDR3 DNA reads TGTGCCAGCAGCTTAGTCGGCGGGAGGGGGTCGGTCGAGCAGTACTTC.

V and J are TRBV6-1 and TRBJ2-7, with D tentatively TRBD2 (6 bases). Germline loops: CDR1 MNHNS, CDR2 SASEGT. The CDR3 runs to 14 residues. Trimming left V 9 bases short and J 2 bases short, with 17 bases between. CDR3: CARWDSRRPYEQYF. CDR3 nucleotides: TGTGCCAGGTGGGACTCCAGGCGGCCCTACGAGCAGTACTTC.

This clone was picked up one time. Distinct nucleotide sequences in the sample also encode this CDR3. The rearrangement uses TRBV7-3 and TRBJ2-7; D assignment may be TRBD1 or TRBD2 (5 bases each). Germline lookup yields CDR1 SGHTA and CDR2 FQGTGA. Trimming removed 3 bases from V and 3 bases from J, with 9 bases in between. The CDR3 consists of 13 residues. The CDR3 sequence: CASSLGRDYEQYF. As DNA, the CDR3 is TGTGCCAGCAGCTTGGGACGGGACTACGAGCAGTACTTC.

The table lists this clone with a count of one. V usage is TRBV10-3 and J usage is TRBJ2-1; TRBD2 agrees at 7 bases. The CDR3 runs to 15 residues. After removal of 10 bases from V and 6 bases from J, the junction contained 15 bases not matched to a gene. Germline CDR1 is ENHRY and CDR2 is SYGVKD. In nucleotides, the CDR3 is TGTGCCAGCCGTCCCGGACTAGTCATTTCCAATGAGCAGTTCTTC. This gives the protein CASRPGLVISNEQFF.

The chain uses TRBV27 and TRBJ1-3; no firm D call. The V end lost 1 base, the J end lost 5 bases, and 15 bases lay between the germline ends. CDR1 is MNHEY, CDR2 SMNVEV, per germline (reference sequence). The CDR3 has 16 amino acids. In DNA form, the CDR3 reads TGTGCCAGCAGTTTATTGGTGCAGGCCCCGAGAAACACCATATATTTT. As protein: CASSLLVQAPRNTIYF.

This clone has a single count. This chain uses TRBV28 with TRBJ2-7; D is undetermined. CDR3 length: 13 residues. With 10 bases removed from V and 5 bases from J, the gap between germline ends came to 18 bases. Germline V gene data show CDR1 as MDHEN and CDR2 as SYDVKM. The CDR3 DNA sequence: TGTGCCACAGTAGGACCGATGAGACACGAGCAGTACTTC. It is translated as CATVGPMRHEQYF.

This chain links TRBV10-1 with TRBJ1-3, with D possibly being TRBD1 (5 bases). The V gene lost 0 bases and the J gene lost 14 bases, with 14 bases spanning the gap. From germline, CDR1 is WNHNN and CDR2 SYGVQD (reference sequence). The CDR3 has 13 residues. CDR3 DNA: TGCGCCAGCAGTGAGTCGATAGCGGGGCCTTTATATTTT. Amino acid sequence: CASSESIAGPLYF.

This chain connects TRBV5-4 to TRBJ2-1, with 10 bases matching TRBD2. The ends lost 4 bases at V and 5 bases at J; junction bases unmatched: 6. The CDR3 spans 15 residues. Germline assignment: CDR1 SGHNT and CDR2 YYREEE (reference sequence). In nucleotides, the CDR3 is TGTGCCAGCAGCCTGCCTAGCGGGAGCCACAATGAGCAGTTCTTC. Its protein is CASSLPSGSHNEQFF.

The sample holds one count of this clone. This chain links TRBV27 with TRBJ1-3, with D maybe TRBD1 (6 bases). Germline CDR1 and CDR2: MNHEY and SMNVEV (reference sequence). Trimming removed 6 bases at V and 3 bases at J, with 15 bases between. CDR3 length: 15 amino acids. CDR3 loop: CASSPRGQDGNTIYF. CDR3 sequence (DNA): TGTGCCAGCAGCCCCCGGGGGCAGGATGGAAACACCATATATTTT.

This sequence joins TRBV10-1 and TRBJ2-5; D not resolved. Germline assignment: CDR1 WNHNN and CDR2 SYGVQD (reference sequence). The CDR3 is made up of 12 amino acids. V lost 4 bases to trimming and J lost 5 bases, with 8 bases between them. The CDR3: CASSGFFETQYF. In nucleotides, the CDR3 is TGCGCCAGCAGTGGGTTCTTTGAGACCCAGTACTTC.

This chain joins TRBV9 and TRBJ1-2; D possibly corresponds to TRBD1 (6 bases). V was cut by 3 bases and J by 5 bases, with 8 bases left in between. Germline values: CDR1 SGDLS, CDR2 YYNGEE. The CDR3 consists of 12 residues. The CDR3, as DNA: TGTGCCAGCAGCGCGCAGGGGTATGGCTACACCTTC. Encoded protein: CASSAQGYGYTF.

This clone appeared a single time. This chain uses TRBV6-1 with TRBJ2-1; D unclear. The germline gives CDR1 MNHNS, CDR2 SASEGT. The V end was cut by 10 bases, the J end by 2 bases, with 18 bases between. This CDR3 has 15 amino acids. The CDR3 nucleotides read TGTGCCACCCACACCTGGGCAGAGCCCTACAATGAGCAGTTCTTC. Protein product: CATHTWAEPYNEQFF.